The text below deals with one T cell receptor (beta chain). Its antigen is still unknown. The source of the sample is a study of T cells in Graves' hyperthyroidism and ophthalmopathy. Overall study findings and caveats: Most clonotypes expanded in the thyroid (above 0.001) were also present in blood. From stable hyperthyroidism, ophthalmopathy was separated by a 13 V-J model.

After removal of 2 bases from V and 7 bases from J, the junction contained 7 bases not matched to a gene. CDR1 and CDR2 from the germline V gene are DFQATT and SNEGSKA (reference sequence). The CDR3 loop spans 15 amino acids. Used for diagnoses were clinical symptoms, serum thyroxine and TRAb, thyroid ultrasound and orbital computed tomography. A sample of blood taken at first hyperthyroidism diagnosis preceded any ophthalmopathy symptoms. RNA transcripts gave rise to amplified TCR beta CDR3 regions. TCR CDR3 regions were first amplified by RT-PCR with HTBI primers. From the multiplex PCR reads, TCRdb called clonotypes with MiXCR, one entry per CDR3 protein. The top ten hold about 8% of the sample, which has fewer than 350,000 distinct CDR3 sequences, less than 15% seen once.

The chain recombines TRBV20-1 with TRBJ2-3; TRBD2 matches at 12 bases. This clonotype was sampled from a woman between 25 and 40 years old with Graves' hyperthyroidism that later progressed to Graves' ophthalmopathy. What was sequenced was blood. The CDR3 coding sequence is TGCAGTGCTAGACCTCTAGCGGGAGGGCCACATACGCAGTATTTT. Amino acids: CSARPLAGGPHTQYF.